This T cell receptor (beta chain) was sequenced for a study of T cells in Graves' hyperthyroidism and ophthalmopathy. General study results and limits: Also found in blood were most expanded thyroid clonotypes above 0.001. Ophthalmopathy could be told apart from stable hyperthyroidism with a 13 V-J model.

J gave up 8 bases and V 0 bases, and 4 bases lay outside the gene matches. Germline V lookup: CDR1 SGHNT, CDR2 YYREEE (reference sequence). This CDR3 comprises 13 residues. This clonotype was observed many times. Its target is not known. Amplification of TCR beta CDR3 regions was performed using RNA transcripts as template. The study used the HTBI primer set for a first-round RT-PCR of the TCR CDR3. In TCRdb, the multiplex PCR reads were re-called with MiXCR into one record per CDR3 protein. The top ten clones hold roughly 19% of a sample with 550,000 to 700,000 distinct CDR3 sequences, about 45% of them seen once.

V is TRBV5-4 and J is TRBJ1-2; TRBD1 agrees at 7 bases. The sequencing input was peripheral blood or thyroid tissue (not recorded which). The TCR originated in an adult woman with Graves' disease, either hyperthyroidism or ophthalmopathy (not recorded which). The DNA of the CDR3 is TGTGCCAGCAGCTTGGAAACAGGGGTAGGCTACACCTTC. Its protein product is CASSLETGVGYTF.